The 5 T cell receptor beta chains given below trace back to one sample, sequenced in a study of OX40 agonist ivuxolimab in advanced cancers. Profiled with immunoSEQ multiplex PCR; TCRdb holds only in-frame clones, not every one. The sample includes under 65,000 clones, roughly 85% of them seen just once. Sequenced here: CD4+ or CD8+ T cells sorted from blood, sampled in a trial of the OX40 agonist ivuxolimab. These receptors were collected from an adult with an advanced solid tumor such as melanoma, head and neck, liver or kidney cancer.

CDR3 loop: CASSQTRTGLSEQYF. CDR3 DNA sequence: TGTGCCAGCAGCCAGACGAGGACAGGGCTCTCCGAGCAGTACTTC. The V gene is TRBV11-1, the J gene TRBJ2-7, with 8 bases that match TRBD1. Germline values: CDR1 SGHAT, CDR2 FQDESV (reference sequence). The V gene end was trimmed by 5 bases and the J gene end by 6 bases; junction bases not matched to a gene: 12. This CDR3 contains 15 residues. The complete variable domain, with remaining parts taken from reference TRBV11-1 and TRBJ2-7, reads EAEVAQSPRYKITEKSQAVAFWCDPISGHATLYWYRQILGQGPELLVQFQDESVVDDSQLPKDRFSAERLKGVDSTLKIQPAELGDSAMYLCASSQTRTGLSEQYFGPGTRLTVT.

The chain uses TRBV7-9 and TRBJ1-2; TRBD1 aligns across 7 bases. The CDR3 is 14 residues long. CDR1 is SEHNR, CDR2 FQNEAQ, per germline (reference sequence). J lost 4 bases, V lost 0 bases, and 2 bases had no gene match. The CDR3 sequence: CASSLAGGTYGYTF. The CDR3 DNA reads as TGTGCCAGCAGCTTAGCAGGGGGCACCTATGGCTACACCTTC.

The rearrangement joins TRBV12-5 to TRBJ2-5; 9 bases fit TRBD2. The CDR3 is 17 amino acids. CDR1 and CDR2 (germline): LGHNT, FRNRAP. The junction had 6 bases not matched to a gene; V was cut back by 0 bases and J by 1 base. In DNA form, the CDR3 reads TGTGCTAGTGGTTTGGTACTTCTAGCGGGACGCCAAGAGACCCAGTACTTC. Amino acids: CASGLVLLAGRQETQYF.

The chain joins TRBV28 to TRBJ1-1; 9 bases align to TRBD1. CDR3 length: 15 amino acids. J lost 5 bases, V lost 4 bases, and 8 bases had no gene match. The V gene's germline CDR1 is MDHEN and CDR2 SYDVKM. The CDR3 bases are TGTGCCAGCAGTTCACCTCGACAGGGGGGAACTGAAGCTTTCTTT. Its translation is CASSSPRQGGTEAFF.

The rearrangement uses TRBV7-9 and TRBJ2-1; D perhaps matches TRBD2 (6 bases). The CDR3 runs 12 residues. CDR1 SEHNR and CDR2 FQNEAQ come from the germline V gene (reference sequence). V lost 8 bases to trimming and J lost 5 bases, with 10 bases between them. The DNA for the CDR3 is TGTGCCAGCGCCAGGGAGGACAATGAGCAGTTCTTC. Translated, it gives CASAREDNEQFF.